Listed below are T cell receptor beta chains from one sample, sequenced in a study of T cell responses to AZD1222 COVID-19 vaccine. Produced via immunoSEQ multiplex PCR; TCRdb's table is partial and in-frame only. The repertoire consists of some 100,000 clones, with 80% to 95% occurring once and the leading ten covering around 2.9%. This material consisted of peripheral blood, taken 28 days after the second AZD1222 dose. The receptors originated from an adult who received the AZD1222 COVID-19 vaccine. Each CDR3 is given without its conserved first and last residue.

J,V,CDR3
TRBJ1-2,TRBV20-1,SASRDRDYGYT
TRBJ2-5,TRBV5-4,ASSPLPGETQY
TRBJ2-7,TRBV12-3/TRBV12-4,ASSPGHEQY
TRBJ2-1,TRBV9,ASSVGQLNEQF
TRBJ2-1,TRBV9,ASSPRTGRLPYNEQF
TRBJ1-6,TRBV5-5,ASSPGRENSPLH
TRBJ2-7,TRBV6-2/TRBV6-3,ASSYLGGEQY
TRBJ1-5,TRBV6-6,ASSGQVNQPQH
TRBJ1-6,TRBV7-9,ASSSDRYNSPLH
TRBJ2-7,TRBV4-3,ASSQDLTGRDINYEQY
TRBJ2-3,TRBV19,ASSISTSGGVLSTDTQY
TRBJ2-3,TRBV11-3,ASSLGLAGGLPLSTDTQY
TRBJ1-1,TRBV2,ASSDQGERTEAF
TRBJ2-5,TRBV9,ASSVGPLGETQY
TRBJ2-1,TRBV5-8,ASSGWRGHSYNEQF
TRBJ1-5,TRBV29-1,SVPGQRQSRSQH
TRBJ1-6,TRBV6-5,ASSGIKNSPLH
TRBJ1-2,TRBV28,ASSTPPGTGAFRYGYT
TRBJ1-1,TRBV13,ASSPGHTNTEAF
TRBJ2-7,TRBV5-1,ASSAGTSGRQREQY
TRBJ1-2,TRBV4-1,ASSQRIRGQDGYT
TRBJ1-5,TRBV19,ASSILRTGGNQPQH
TRBJ1-3,TRBV12-5,ASGLVLDSSSGNTIY
TRBJ1-5,TRBV9,ASSEGGQGYSNQPQH
TRBJ1-1,TRBV28,ASSPPGYGAF
TRBJ1-4,TRBV5-1,ASSVTGGNEKLF
TRBJ1-2,TRBV6-5,ASSYSRTLYGYT
TRBJ2-3,TRBV30,AWRGGGDTQY
TRBJ2-7,TRBV7-2,ASSLESPTYEQY
TRBJ2-3,TRBV7-3,ASSSDRYTDTQY
TRBJ1-2,TRBV2,ASSKDGNYGYT
TRBJ2-2,TRBV7-9,ASSFVPGLAGGELF